This T cell receptor (beta chain) is drawn from a study of blood T cell repertoires in COVID-19. The V and J ends lost 4 bases and 5 bases, in that order; junction bases with no gene match: 0. In germline, CDR1 is KGHSH, CDR2 LQKENI. This CDR3 region has 14 residues. The protocol was immunoSEQ multiplex PCR, while the TCRdb copy is restricted to in-frame clones and leaves out a portion. The sample carries 200,000 to 250,000 clones, 83% recorded once. This sequence was found in a woman aged 45-59 years with acute or convalescent COVID-19. The chain has TRBV18 and TRBJ2-1, with TRBD2 identical over 12 bases. Sequenced material: peripheral blood. CDR3 region: CASSRTSGDNEQFF. CDR3 coding DNA: TGTGCCAGCTCACGGACTAGCGGGGACAATGAGCAGTTCTTC. Complete variable domain (other parts from reference TRBV18 and TRBJ2-1): NAGVMQNPRHLVRRRGQEARLRCSPMKGHSHVYWYRQLPEEGLKFMVYLQKENIIDESGMPKERFSAEFPKEGPSILRIQQVVRGDSAAYFCASSRTSGDNEQFFGPGTRLTVL.